The clone carrying this T cell receptor beta chain was counted a single time. This sample was taken from a study of OX40 agonist ivuxolimab in advanced cancers. Study overall: Among those enrolled, mean age was roughly 55 years (range about 23 to 85) and 82.7% were male.

Per the germline V gene, CDR1 is MDHEN and CDR2 is SYDVKM. The CDR3 is made up of 12 amino acids. V dropped 6 bases and J dropped 0 bases, with 6 bases sitting between them. TCRdb keeps only in-frame clones here, not all; method: immunoSEQ multiplex PCR. The table lists around 53,000 clones, about 90% of them singletons. Source: CD4+ or CD8+ T cells sorted from blood, taken in a trial of the OX40 agonist ivuxolimab. The chain recombines TRBV28 with TRBJ2-7; D is undetermined. The sequence was collected from an adult with an advanced solid tumor such as melanoma, head and neck, liver or kidney cancer. Written as DNA, the CDR3 is TGTGCCAGCAGCTCGGTCTCCTACGAGCAGTACTTC. The encoded protein is CASSSVSYEQYF.